The clone carrying this T cell receptor beta chain turned up a few times. The antigen is not known. The data were taken from a study of beta chain features in type 1 diabetes. Findings and caveats of the study: TCRB CDR3s were moderately but significantly shorter in Type 1 diabetes patients in all four CD4+ subsets.

Expressed TCRB transcripts were sequenced after all isolated RNA was converted to cDNA. Some clones are missing from TCRdb's copy, which holds only in-frame ones; the method was immunoSEQ multiplex PCR. The sample has around 160,000 clones, approximately 9.1% seen once. Trimming pared 1 base from V and 5 bases from J, leaving 9 bases between. Germline assignment: CDR1 LGHNA and CDR2 YNFKEQ. This CDR3 is 13 amino acids long. This TCR came from a woman aged 25 to 45 with type 1 diabetes. Sequenced sample: central memory CD4+ T cells from blood. This chain joins TRBV4-2 and TRBJ2-7; D remains ambiguous. CDR3 DNA sequence: TGTGCCAGCAGCCAAGGGAGAGTGGACGAGCAGTACTTC. It is translated as CASSQGRVDEQYF.